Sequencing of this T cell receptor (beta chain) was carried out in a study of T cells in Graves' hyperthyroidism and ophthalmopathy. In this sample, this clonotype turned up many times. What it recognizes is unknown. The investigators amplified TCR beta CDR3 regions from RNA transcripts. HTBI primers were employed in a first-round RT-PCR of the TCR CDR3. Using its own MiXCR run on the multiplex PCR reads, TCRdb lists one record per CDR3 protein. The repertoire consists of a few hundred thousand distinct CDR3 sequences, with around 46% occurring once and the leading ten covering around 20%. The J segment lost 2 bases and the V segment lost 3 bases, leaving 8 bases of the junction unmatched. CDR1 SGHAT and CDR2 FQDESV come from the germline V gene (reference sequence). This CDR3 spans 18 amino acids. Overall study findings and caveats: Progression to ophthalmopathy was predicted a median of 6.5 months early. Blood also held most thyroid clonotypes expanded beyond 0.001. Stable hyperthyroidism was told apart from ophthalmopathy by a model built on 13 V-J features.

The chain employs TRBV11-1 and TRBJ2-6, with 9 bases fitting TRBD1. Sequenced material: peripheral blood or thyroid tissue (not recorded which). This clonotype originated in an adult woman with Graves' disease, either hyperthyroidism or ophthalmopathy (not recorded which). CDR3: CASSLGQGLFAGANVLTF. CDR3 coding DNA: TGTGCCAGCAGCTTGGGACAGGGTCTTTTCGCTGGGGCCAACGTCCTGACTTTC.